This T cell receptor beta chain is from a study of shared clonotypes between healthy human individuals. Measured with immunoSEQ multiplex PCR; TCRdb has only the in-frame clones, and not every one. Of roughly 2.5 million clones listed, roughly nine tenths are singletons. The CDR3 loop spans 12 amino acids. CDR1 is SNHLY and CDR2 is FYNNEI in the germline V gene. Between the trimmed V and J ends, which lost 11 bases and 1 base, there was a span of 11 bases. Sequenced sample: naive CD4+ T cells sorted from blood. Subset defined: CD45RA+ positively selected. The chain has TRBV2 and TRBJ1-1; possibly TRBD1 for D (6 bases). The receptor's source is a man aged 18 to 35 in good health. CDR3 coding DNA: TGTGCCCGAGGGGGGAAGAACACTGAAGCTTTCTTT. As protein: CARGGKNTEAFF. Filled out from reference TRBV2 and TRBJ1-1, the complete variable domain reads EPEVTQTPSHQVTQMGQEVILRCVPISNHLYFYWYRQILGQKVEFLVSFYNNEISEKSEIFDDQFSVERPDGSNFTLKIRSTKLEDSAMYFCARGGKNTEAFFGQGTRLTVV.